The source of this T cell receptor (beta chain) is a study of T cell repertoires in cytomegalovirus infection. The wider study: Selected CMV epitopes included recently identified HLA-C-restricted ones as well as well-studied HLA-B-restricted ones. It can be stated that public TCR beta signatures indicated CMV infection as well as a matching HLA type. Overall study results and limits: CMV-specific TCR beta clonotypes restricted by HLA-C were the ones dominating the ex vivo response. Identification of carriers of CMV plus the relevant HLA was performed using cumulative public TCR beta family frequency.

Looked up from germline, CDR1 is MDHEN and CDR2 is SYDVKM. V lost 3 bases and J 0 bases, leaving 15 bases between the germline ends. The CDR3 runs to 16 residues. TCRdb ran MiXCR on the reads and lists one entry per CDR3 protein. The table lists approximately 340,000 distinct CDR3 sequences, almost 30% of them singletons. This clonotype was picked up many times. Its antigen is unidentified. The sequencing used cultured PBMCs, collected from culture after CMV antigen stimulation. The clonotype was recovered from a human donor in good health (CMV status not recorded). Some clones in this sample may be carry-over from other donors' samples. The rearrangement joins TRBV28 to TRBJ2-7; D may match TRBD1 or TRBD2 (5 bases each). Written as DNA, the CDR3 is TGTGCCAGCAGTTTCTCCGGGGCCCAGCTCTCCTACGAGCAGTACTTC. Translation: CASSFSGAQLSYEQYF.